This T cell receptor (beta chain) appears in the sequencing data of a study of identical twins' blood T cells. Study results and limitations: Each donor's most abundant TCRbeta clonotypes shared more CDR3 sequences with her twin than unrelated donors.

Donors were six healthy women in three monozygous twin pairs. Reared together, all three twin pairs probably met the same infectious agents and vaccines. TCRdb fed the 5' RACE reads into MiXCR, producing one record per CDR3 protein. The sample lists a few hundred thousand distinct CDR3 sequences, roughly 27% occurring once. This clonotype turned up a few times. The antigen is undetermined. There are 14 residues in the CDR3. V was cut by 2 bases and J by 6 bases, with 12 bases left in between. The germline gives CDR1 SGHRS, CDR2 YFSETQ. The sequenced sample was PBMCs. The chain is built from TRBV5-1 and TRBJ2-1; the D is unclear. This sequence originates from a woman aged 18 to 55 in good health. For the CDR3, the DNA is TGCGCCAGCAGCTTTGGTGAAAGCTTCAATGAGCAGTTCTTC. Translation gives CASSFGESFNEQFF.